Listed here are 5 T cell receptor beta chains from one sample, sequenced in a study of stem cell transplantation in POMP-related autoinflammatory disease. Profiled with immunoSEQ multiplex PCR; TCRdb holds only in-frame clones, not every one. The data contain approximately 1,500 clones, 80% to 85% of them singletons. The specimen sequenced was Tregs from PBMCs. These receptors all come from a human donor in good health.

This clone occurred a few times. V and J are TRBV10-1 and TRBJ2-5, with unresolved D. The V gene's germline CDR1 is WNHNN and CDR2 SYGVQD (reference sequence). CDR3 length: 11 residues. Between the trimmed V and J ends, which lost 9 bases and 5 bases, there was a span of 10 bases. The DNA for the CDR3 is TGCGCCAGTTGTGTGACTGAGACCCAGTACTTC. This sequence encodes CASCVTETQYF.

The chain joins TRBV6-1 to TRBJ1-6; 9 nucleotides align to TRBD1. Losses at the gene ends were 1 base for V and 6 bases for J; bases not matched to a gene: 4. The CDR3 is 16 amino acids. Germline CDR1 MNHNS, CDR2 SASEGT. The CDR3 loop reads CASSEVGTGSNSPLHF. In nucleotides, the CDR3 is TGTGCCAGCAGTGAAGTCGGGACAGGGTCTAATTCACCCCTCCACTTT.

A few counts support this clone. This chain links TRBV19 with TRBJ1-2; unclear D gene. The CDR3 totals 13 residues. Germline V gives CDR1 LNHDA, CDR2 SQIVND (reference sequence). The V end was cut by 5 bases, the J end by 2 bases, with 9 bases between. The CDR3 protein is CASSLGRNYGYTF. CDR3 nucleotides: TGTGCCAGTAGTCTTGGACGGAACTATGGCTACACCTTC.

The chain links TRBV5-6 to TRBJ2-3, with 7 bases identical to TRBD1. The germline CDR1 and CDR2 sequences are SGHDT and YYEEEE. J lost 2 bases, V lost 1 base, and 4 bases had no gene match. This CDR3 is 15 amino acids long. The CDR3 nucleotides are TGTGCCAGCAGCTTGCTACAGGGGAACACAGATACGCAGTATTTT. Translation: CASSLLQGNTDTQYF.

This clone was detected once. This rearrangement joins TRBV2 to TRBJ2-3, with 9 bases identical to TRBD2. The CDR3 runs 14 residues. V lost 8 bases to trimming and J lost 1 base; unmatched junction nucleotides: 4. The germline CDR1 and CDR2 sequences are SNHLY and FYNNEI. In nucleotides, the CDR3 is TGTGCCAGCGGACTAGCGACTGGCACAGATACGCAGTATTTT. It codes for CASGLATGTDTQYF.